These 14 T cell receptor beta chains came from one sample sequenced in a study of T cells in Graves' hyperthyroidism and ophthalmopathy. TCR beta CDR3 regions were amplified from RNA transcripts. With the HTBI primer set, the TCR CDR3 went through a first round of RT-PCR. Each CDR3 protein is one row after TCRdb ran MiXCR on the multiplex PCR reads. In the table there are almost 600,000 distinct CDR3 sequences, about 45% of which are singletons. Sequenced sample: peripheral blood or thyroid tissue (not recorded which). These receptors were taken from a woman in her late teens or twenties with Graves' hyperthyroidism.

This clonotype has ten or more counts. The chain has TRBV2 and TRBJ2-2; D call uncertain. The CDR3 sequence is 15 residues long. The V and J ends lost 2 bases and 1 base respectively, with 8 bases between them. The V gene's germline CDR1 is SNHLY and CDR2 FYNNEI. CDR3 amino acids: CASSEFVLNTGELFF. The DNA for the CDR3 is TGTGCCAGCAGTGAATTTGTCCTGAACACCGGGGAGCTGTTTTTT.

V is TRBV4-1 and J is TRBJ1-1; a weak D match, TRBD1 (5 bases). V lost 1 base to trimming and J lost 7 bases, with 10 bases between them. Germline V gene sequence: CDR1 MGHRA, CDR2 YSYEKL. The CDR3 covers 13 residues. The CDR3 nucleotides read TGCGCCAGCAGCCAAGTGGGGCCGGGTGAAGCTTTCTTT. Its protein product is CASSQVGPGEAFF.

This rearrangement joins TRBV7-2 to TRBJ2-7, with 8 bases that match TRBD2. CDR3 length equals 15 residues. With 5 bases clipped from V and 3 bases from J, the junction kept 9 bases outside the gene matches. Germline V gene lookup returns CDR1 SGHTA and CDR2 FQGNSA. CDR3: CASSPKSGSRYEQYF. Here the CDR3 DNA reads TGTGCCAGCAGCCCCAAGAGCGGGAGTCGCTACGAGCAGTACTTC.

This clonotype was seen at least ten times. The V and J genes are TRBV27 and TRBJ1-6, with D maybe TRBD1 (5 bases). V was cut by 4 bases and J by 9 bases, with 13 bases left in between. Germline CDR1 MNHEY, CDR2 SMNVEV (reference sequence). This CDR3 has 14 residues. This chain's CDR3 is CASSSRTGGSPLHF. CDR3 DNA: TGTGCCAGCAGTTCGAGGACGGGGGGTTCACCCCTCCACTTT.

This clonotype was detected ten times or more. The V and J genes are TRBV4-2 and TRBJ2-7; TRBD2 matches at 7 bases. The CDR3 loop spans 16 amino acids. V gave up 3 bases and J gave up 2 bases; unmatched junction bases: 10. The germline V gene encodes CDR1 LGHNA and CDR2 YNFKEQ. This CDR3 reads CASSQGRAGRTYEQYF. Written as DNA, the CDR3 is TGTGCCAGCAGCCAGGGGAGAGCGGGGAGGACCTACGAGCAGTACTTC.

This clonotype was recorded only once. The DNA for the CDR3 is TGTGCCAGCAGCAGATACCGGGAGCTGTTTTTT. As protein: CASSRYRELFF. The chain uses TRBV5-4 and TRBJ2-2; D uncertain. Deletions cut 4 bases from V and 9 bases from J, with 7 bases between. The germline V gene encodes CDR1 SGHNT and CDR2 YYREEE (reference sequence). This CDR3 is 11 amino acids long.

V and J are TRBV20-1 and TRBJ2-5, with TRBD2 matching 10 bases. The length of the CDR3 is 14 residues. Germline V gene data show CDR1 as DFQATT and CDR2 as SNEGSKA (reference sequence). V was pared by 4 bases and J by 4 bases, with 6 bases of the junction left unmatched. The CDR3 spells CSAIRTSGRETQYF. The CDR3, as DNA: TGCAGTGCTATAAGGACTAGCGGTCGAGAGACCCAGTACTTC.

The sample holds many counts of this clonotype. Here the CDR3 reads CSATLGPEQYF. The CDR3 nucleotides read TGCAGTGCTACACTCGGACCTGAGCAGTACTTC. V and J are TRBV20-1 and TRBJ2-7; D is undetermined. The length of the CDR3 is 11 residues. Germline loops: CDR1 DFQATT, CDR2 SNEGSKA (reference sequence). The V end was cut by 4 bases, the J end by 7 bases, with 11 bases between.

V usage is TRBV15 and J usage is TRBJ1-2; D ambiguous. The CDR3 is 13 amino acids. CDR1 is LNHNV, CDR2 YYDKDF, per germline (reference sequence). Deletions cut 3 bases from V and 8 bases from J, with 13 bases between. This CDR3 reads CATSSDSFNGYTF. In DNA form, the CDR3 reads TGTGCCACCAGCAGTGATTCGTTCAACGGCTACACCTTC.

This clonotype was counted at least ten times. Germline and junction disagree at one end, which may indicate a read error. The CDR3 region has the DNA TGTACCAGCAGTGGATCCCTCACAGATACGCAGTATTTT. Its protein is CTSSGSLTDTQYF. The V call is TRBV2, the J call TRBJ2-3; D is ambiguous. Germline CDR1 and CDR2: SNHLY and FYNNEI. The CDR3 is 13 residues long.

Note on this clonotype: Its ends do not fully match the called genes, so a read error is possible. This chain links TRBV15 with TRBJ1-2; TRBD1 is a possible D gene (5 bases). The V gene's germline CDR1 is LNHNV and CDR2 YYDKDF (reference sequence). This CDR3 has 13 amino acids. This CDR3 reads CATSRGQNYGDTF. CDR3 DNA: TGTGCCACCAGCAGAGGACAGAACTATGGCGACACCTTC.

This rearrangement joins TRBV5-6 to TRBJ2-6; no reliable D call. CDR3 length: 15 amino acids. The germline gives CDR1 SGHDT, CDR2 YYEEEE. V lost 9 bases, J lost 0 bases, and 13 bases lay in between. The CDR3 DNA sequence: TGTGCCACCTCCCCTGGGGTCTCTGGGGCCAACGTCCTGACTTTC. Its protein product is CATSPGVSGANVLTF.

The chain employs TRBV10-3 and TRBJ2-2; D is perhaps TRBD1 (5 bases). This CDR3 contains 16 residues. V lost 5 bases, J lost 6 bases, and 19 bases lay in between. CDR1 is ENHRY and CDR2 is SYGVKD in the germline V gene. CDR3 region: CAISLTGLSPPGELFF. The CDR3 DNA is TGTGCCATCAGTCTCACAGGTCTGAGCCCACCCGGGGAGCTGTTTTTT.

This rearrangement joins TRBV7-9 to TRBJ2-7; tentatively, D is TRBD1 or TRBD2 (5 bases each). The J call may be wrong; the DNA end is better matched by TRBJ2-1. CDR3 length: 14 amino acids. Germline V gene lookup returns CDR1 SEHNR and CDR2 FQNEAQ (reference sequence). CDR3 DNA sequence: TGTGCCAGCACCTCTGGGACCACAGAGGTTGAGCAGTTCTTC. This encodes CASTSGTTEVEQFF.